This T cell receptor (beta chain) originates from a study of control samples from healthy donors and cancer patients. Profiled with immunoSEQ multiplex PCR; TCRdb holds only in-frame clones, not every one. The table records roughly 70,000 clones, 94% of them present only once. This CDR3 is 14 amino acids long. Trimming left V 3 bases short and J 5 bases short, with 13 bases between. Germline V CDR1 and CDR2: WNHNN, SYGVQD (reference sequence). The V gene is TRBV10-1, the J gene TRBJ1-1; D remains unclear. The sequence was collected from a woman in her thirties in good health. The sample comprised blood. The CDR3 nucleotides are TGCGCCAGCAGTGATAGGGCAGGAGGAACTGAAGCTTTCTTT. Encoded protein: CASSDRAGGTEAFF.